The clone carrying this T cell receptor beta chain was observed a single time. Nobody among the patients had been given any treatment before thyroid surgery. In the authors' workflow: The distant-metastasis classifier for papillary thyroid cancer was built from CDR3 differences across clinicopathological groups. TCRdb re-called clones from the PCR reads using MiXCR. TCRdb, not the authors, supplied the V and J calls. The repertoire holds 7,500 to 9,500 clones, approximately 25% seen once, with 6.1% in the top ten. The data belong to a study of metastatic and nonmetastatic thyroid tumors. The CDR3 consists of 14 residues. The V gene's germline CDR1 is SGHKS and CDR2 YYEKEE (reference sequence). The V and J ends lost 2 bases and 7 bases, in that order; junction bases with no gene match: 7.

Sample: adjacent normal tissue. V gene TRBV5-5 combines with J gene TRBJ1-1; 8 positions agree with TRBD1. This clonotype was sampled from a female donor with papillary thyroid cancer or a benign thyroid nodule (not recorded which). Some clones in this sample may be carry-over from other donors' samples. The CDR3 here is CASSFEGQAIEAFF. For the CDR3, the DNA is TGTGCCAGCAGCTTTGAGGGACAGGCCATTGAAGCTTTCTTT. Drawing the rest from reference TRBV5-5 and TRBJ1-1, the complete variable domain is DAGVTQSPTHLIKTRGQQVTLRCSPISGHKSVSWYQQVLGQGPQFIFQYYEKEERGRGNFPDRFSARQFPNYSSELNVNALLLGDSALYLCASSFEGQAIEAFFGQGTRLTVV.